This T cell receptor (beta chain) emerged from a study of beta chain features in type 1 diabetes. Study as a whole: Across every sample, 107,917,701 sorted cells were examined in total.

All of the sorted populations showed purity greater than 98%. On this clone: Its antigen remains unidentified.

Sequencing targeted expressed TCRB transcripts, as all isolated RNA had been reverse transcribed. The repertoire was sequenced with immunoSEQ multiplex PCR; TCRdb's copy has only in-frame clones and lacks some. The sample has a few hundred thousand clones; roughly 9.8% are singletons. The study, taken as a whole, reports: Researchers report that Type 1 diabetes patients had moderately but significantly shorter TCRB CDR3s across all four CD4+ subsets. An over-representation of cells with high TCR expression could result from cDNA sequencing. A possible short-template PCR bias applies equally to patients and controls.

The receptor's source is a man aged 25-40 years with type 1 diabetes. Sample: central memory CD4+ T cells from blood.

For the CDR3, the DNA is TGTGCCAGCTCGTTTGGCCGCGATTTGCGAAATGAGCAGTTCTTC. As protein: CASSFGRDLRNEQFF. The chain couples TRBV7-9 to TRBJ2-1, with D uncertain. The V and J ends lost 8 bases and 7 bases respectively, with 21 bases between them. CDR1 SEHNR and CDR2 FQNEAQ come from the germline V gene (reference sequence). The CDR3 length is 15 residues.